This is a list of T cell receptor beta chains from one sample in a study of blood T cell repertoires in COVID-19. The table came from immunoSEQ multiplex PCR; TCRdb's copy has only in-frame clones and leaves some out. Of under 350,000 clones listed, around 86% are singletons. Sequenced sample: peripheral blood. The receptors here all came from a man between 65 and 85 years old with acute or convalescent COVID-19. The CDR3 runs from the conserved cysteine through the conserved F or W. The D gene is left open where the match is weak. Clone size appears in some rows only: once, few, many, or a class for an expanded clone.

14,.,TRBV30,TRBJ2-2,.,TGTGCCTGGACCAGCGGAACGAACACCGGGGAGCTGTTTTTT,CAWTSGTNTGELFF
14,.,TRBV11-2,TRBJ1-3,.,TGTGCCAGCAGCTTATGGAGAAATGGAAACACCATATATTTT,CASSLWRNGNTIYF
15,.,TRBV7-8,TRBJ2-7,once,TGTGCCAGCAGCCACCCCGGGACTTTCTCCTACGAGCAGTACTTC,CASSHPGTFSYEQYF
14,.,TRBV4-2,TRBJ1-3,few,TGTGCCAGCAGCCGAGGGACTAATTCCAACACCATATATTTT,CASSRGTNSNTIYF
14,.,TRBV6-2/TRBV6-3,TRBJ2-6,.,TGTGCCAGCAGTCCATACAATGGGGCCAACGTCCTGACTTTC,CASSPYNGANVLTF
12,.,TRBV7-9,TRBJ2-7,.,TGTGCCAGCAGCCTTACAGGGTCCGAGCAGTACTTC,CASSLTGSEQYF
17,TRBD1,TRBV5-6,TRBJ1-4,.,TGTGCCAGCAGCCCAAAGACAGGGATGCCAACTAATGAAAAACTGTTTTTT,CASSPKTGMPTNEKLFF
15,.,TRBV5-4,TRBJ2-5,.,TGTGCCAGCAGTAGGGGCCTCCAAGATCGGGAGACCCAGTACTTC,CASSRGLQDRETQYF
15,TRBD1,TRBV4-2,TRBJ1-6,.,TGTGCCAGCAGCCAAGGGACAGGGGGCGGTTCACCCCTCCACTTT,CASSQGTGGGSPLHF
15,TRBD2,TRBV9,TRBJ2-1,.,TGTGCCAGCAGCCCACTAGCGGAGAGATACAATGAGCAGTTCTTC,CASSPLAERYNEQFF
18,TRBD2,TRBV4-1,TRBJ2-3,.,TGCGCCAGCAGCCAAGTTTGGACTAGCGGGGTGAGCACAGATACGCAGTATTTT,CASSQVWTSGVSTDTQYF
14,.,TRBV5-3,TRBJ2-1,.,TGTGCCAGAAGCTTGGTTAAACTAGCCAATGAGCAGTTCTTC,CARSLVKLANEQFF
15,TRBD2,TRBV18,TRBJ2-1,.,TGTGCCAGCACGCCACTAGCGAGCTCCTACAATGAGCAGTTCTTC,CASTPLASSYNEQFF
14,.,TRBV9,TRBJ1-5,.,TGTGCCAGCAGCGTAGGAGCTCGGGATCAGCCCCAGCATTTT,CASSVGARDQPQHF
15,TRBD1,TRBV19,TRBJ2-3,.,TGTGCCAGTAGAATTAGACAGGGTCGGGCAGATACGCAGTATTTT,CASRIRQGRADTQYF
16,.,TRBV10-1,TRBJ2-3,.,TGCGCCAGCAGCTGGGGAGGGGGGACTAGCACAGATACGCAGTATTTT,CASSWGGGTSTDTQYF
17,TRBD2,TRBV4-2,TRBJ2-3,few,TGTGCCAGCAGCCAAGAGATAGCGGGGTACGGCACAGATACGCAGTATTTT,CASSQEIAGYGTDTQYF
13,TRBD2,TRBV29-1,TRBJ2-7,few,TGCAGCGTCTTAGCGGGCCAAACCTACGAGCAGTACTTC,CSVLAGQTYEQYF